This T cell receptor (beta chain) was sequenced for a study of blood T cells in healthy people across ages (dated by TCRdb to about 2015). For the study in its entirety: In model experiments, template switching captured roughly one uniquely barcoded TCR beta cDNA molecule for every two T cells. The study measured age-related changes in TCR beta repertoire diversity using deep sequencing normalized with unique cDNA molecular identifiers. Two additional independent replicas of 1 million unique cDNA reads from the same blood draw were analyzed for two donors (one aged 18 to 29 and one aged 80 or older). To avoid experimental bias, donors of different ages were randomly spread across the sequencing lanes. Donors were grouped into four age groups: young (average 16 years), middle-aged (around 39), aged (around 60) and long-lived (around 82). The paper's findings and limits, for the study overall: Estimates of total diversity from one million sequenced T cells were regarded as lower bounds and underestimates. Because the CMV infection status of the donors was unknown, age-related changes in expanded clonotypes may potentially have been confounded. Compared with the aged group, the long-lived group had more naive CD4+ T cells, fewer expanded clones and increased TCR diversity, a pattern suggesting age selection. Observed TCR beta diversity correlated strongly with the percentage of naive T cells measured by flow cytometry. Bulk unsorted PBMC profiling prevented conclusive comparison of naive and antigen-experienced compartments. Observed TCR beta diversity per million T cells fell roughly linearly with age, and a significant reduction was already apparent by age around 44.

The CDR3 measures 16 amino acids from cysteine to phenylalanine. Only CDR3 DNA is held: 48 bases, read in frame from base 1. Trimming at the junction amounts to 0 bases on V and 1 base on J, and the germline ends lie 11 bases apart. CDR1 and CDR2 are drawn from the germline V gene: SGHRS, YFSETQ. Receptors were amplified or captured by 5' RACE. The sequencing machine was an Illumina HiSeq 2500. A second PCR of about 7 to 12 cycles was run with a J-beta primer mix and a sample-barcoded 5' primer. A unique molecular identifier was introduced onto each TCR beta cDNA molecule by a template-switch 5' adaptor carrying 12 random nucleotides. At least 2.5 million CDR3-containing paired-end reads were obtained from each sample. The Mint cDNA synthesis kit, primed by a TRBC-specific oligonucleotide, was used to synthesize first-strand cDNA from all RNA. Following uracil-DNA glycosylase treatment, all cDNA underwent a first 18-cycle PCR with the universal primers M1SS and BC2_uni_R. The paper's data handling went like this. For normalization, 1 million high-quality reads were randomly selected from each sample, with every read carrying a distinct molecular identifier. Instead of being binned into consensus sequences, reads with shared molecular identifiers were discarded. CDR3 identification, clonotype clustering and error correction used MiTCR with a Q25 quality threshold and the strictest error-elimination algorithm. Lower-bound total TCR beta diversity was estimated with a nonparametric unseen species model using Euler transformation. Using fastp trimming at Q25 and MiXCR clonotype assembly, TCRdb reanalyzed the public sequencing data and kept in-frame beta chains. Identical CDR3 protein sequences are pooled into one entry, listed with their most common genes and DNA. What appears here as the V and J calls and clone size reflects TCRdb's work, not the paper's. For this sample the table gives about a million distinct CDR3 sequences, of which roughly 47% were detected only once. Around a fifth of the sample is held by the ten biggest clonotypes.

The approximately 39 donors, aged 6 to 90 years, were systemically healthy Caucasian individuals from Russia. Around 10 milliliters of peripheral blood were drawn from each donor into EDTA-treated Vacutainer tubes. Ficoll-Paque density-gradient centrifugation was used to isolate PBMCs, with at least 6.5 million per sample. Total RNA, at least 6 micrograms per sample, was extracted from PBMCs with Trizol reagent. For every donor, flow cytometry on a PBMC aliquot measured the percentage of naive CD45RAhigh/CD27high T cells. This clonotype was found a few times. Its specific antigen is unknown. Base-call qualities are not available, and no considerably larger clone is one nucleotide away.

The sequencing input was blood. The sequence links TRBV5-1 to TRBJ2-1; a weak D assignment points to TRBD1 (6 bases agree). This TCR came from a woman in her fifties or sixties in good health. The sequence in DNA is TGCGCCAGCAGCTTGGCCAGGGGCAGGTCCTACAATGAGCAGTTCTTC. The resulting protein is CASSLARGRSYNEQFF.